This T cell receptor (beta chain) was documented in a study of shared clonotypes between healthy human individuals. The CDR3 is 11 residues long. Between the trimmed V and J ends, which lost 7 bases and 3 bases, there was a span of 7 bases. Germline V lookup: CDR1 MDHEN, CDR2 SYDVKM. Measured with immunoSEQ multiplex PCR; TCRdb has only the in-frame clones, and not every one. The sample has 1,500,000 or so clones; less than 99% are singletons. Notes on this clone: Its antigen is undetermined.

Findings and caveats of the study: When compared with the clonotypes that were shared by all four sorted-subset donors, the non-shared clonotypes turned out to have lower generation probabilities. Only blood underwent sampling, and tissue repertoires likely differ. Rarefaction demonstrated incomplete sorted-subset sequencing despite large depth.

Material: naive CD4+ T cells sorted from blood. As to subset: CD45RA+ positively selected. This clonotype was sampled from a man in his thirties or forties in good health. V and J are TRBV28 and TRBJ2-7; no clear D gene. This chain's CDR3 is CASTYDYEQYF. In nucleotides, the CDR3 is TGTGCCAGCACCTACGACTACGAGCAGTACTTC.